Each of the 6 T cell receptor beta chains below was sequenced from the same sample in a study of T cell changes during pregnancy in multiple sclerosis. TCRdb keeps only in-frame clones here, not all; method: immunoSEQ multiplex PCR. The sample carries some 71,000 clones, just over 90% recorded once. The sequencing used peripheral blood, collected after pregnancy. The receptors were sampled from a female donor with multiple sclerosis, enrolled in a pregnancy study.

In its sample, this clone is medium-sized. CDR3 loop: CASRVQGGDTEAFF. CDR3 coding DNA: TGTGCCAGCAGGGTACAGGGTGGGGACACTGAAGCTTTCTTT. V is TRBV7-3 and J is TRBJ1-1; TRBD1 might be the D (6 bases). V was trimmed by 6 bases and J by 3 bases, leaving 14 bases between them. The CDR3 has 14 amino acids. Germline CDR1 reads SGHTA; CDR2 reads FQGTGA.

This clone was seen more than once but under ten times. This chain joins TRBV4-1 and TRBJ2-7, with 9 bases fitting TRBD1. Looked up from germline, CDR1 is MGHRA and CDR2 is YSYEKL. The CDR3 has 15 residues. With 4 bases clipped from V and 3 bases from J, the junction kept 7 bases outside the gene matches. In DNA form, the CDR3 reads TGCGCCAGCAGCCCGGGACAGGGTGGTGACTACGAGCAGTACTTC. Protein sequence: CASSPGQGGDYEQYF.

V usage is TRBV5-3 and J usage is TRBJ2-7, with TRBD2 as a possible D gene (5 bases). TRBV5-3 is treated as an ORF (open reading frame) with a function not yet certain. The V gene lost 0 bases and the J gene lost 1 base, with 11 bases spanning the gap. CDR3 length equals 15 residues. CDR3 sequence (DNA): TGTGCCAGAAGCTTGGACCGCGGGCCGTCCTACGAGCAGTACTTC. Amino acids: CARSLDRGPSYEQYF.

A single count supports this clone. The chain is built from TRBV5-1 and TRBJ1-3; 7 positions agree with TRBD1. The germline gives CDR1 SGHRS, CDR2 YFSETQ. This CDR3 comprises 14 residues. J gave up 2 bases and V 5 bases, and 4 bases lay outside the gene matches. CDR3 amino acids: CASRAGTAGNTIYF. The CDR3 nucleotides read TGCGCCAGCAGAGCCGGGACAGCTGGAAACACCATATATTTT.

The rearrangement uses TRBV30 and TRBJ2-5; 9 bases are a match to TRBD2. V was pared by 0 bases and J by 4 bases, with 6 bases of the junction left unmatched. CDR1 and CDR2 (germline): GTSNPN, SVGIG (reference sequence). This CDR3 region has 15 residues. The CDR3 loop is CAWSVGLAGSETQYF. The DNA of the CDR3 is TGTGCCTGGAGTGTAGGGCTAGCGGGATCAGAGACCCAGTACTTC. The full variable domain, in which reference TRBV30 and TRBJ2-5 provide the parts outside the CDR3, is SQTIHQWPATLVQPVGSPLSLECTVEGTSNPNLYWYRQAAGRGLQLLFYSVGIGQISSEVPQNLSASRPQDRQFILSSKKLLLSDSGFYLCAWSVGLAGSETQYFGPGTRLLVL.

V and J are TRBV13 and TRBJ2-3, with TRBD2 identical over 7 bases. V lost 4 bases to trimming and J lost 2 bases; unmatched junction nucleotides: 15. The CDR3 loop spans 18 amino acids. Germline CDR1 PRHDT, CDR2 FYEKMQ (reference sequence). As DNA, the CDR3 is TGTGCCAGCAGCTCCCCGGGCGTTGATAGCGGGTTCACAGATACGCAGTATTTT. Translated, it gives CASSSPGVDSGFTDTQYF.